A selection of T cell receptor beta chains follows, all from one sample in a study of monozygotic twins with inflammatory bowel disease. Using the 5' RACE reads, TCRdb records one entry per CDR3 protein without DNA. Its table lists 420,000 or so distinct CDR3 sequences. The sequenced sample consisted of blood. The receptor set was obtained from a human donor with ulcerative colitis or Crohn's disease, or a healthy co-twin of an affected twin (not recorded which). The CDR3 runs from the conserved cysteine through the conserved F or W.

TRBJ1-1 | TRBV6-6 | CASRRVNTEAFF
TRBJ1-4 | TRBV2 | CATHPGPNEKLFF
TRBJ2-5 | TRBV7-6 | CASSSFSGTRGVGETQYF
TRBJ2-3 | TRBV7-2 | CASSTLAGYTDTQYF
TRBJ2-3 | TRBV5-1 | CASSFYTTSDRVGSTDTQYF
TRBJ1-2 | TRBV5-1 | CASSLRGDRAYGYTF
TRBJ2-1 | TRBV20-1 | CSARGGDLKVEQFF
TRBJ1-1 | TRBV25-1 | CAGAVGTEAFF
TRBJ1-5 | TRBV20-1 | CSARPTGSSNQPQHF
TRBJ2-1 | TRBV5-1 | CATRGGGWDNEQFF
TRBJ1-5 | TRBV3-1 | CASSQEPYQPQHF
TRBJ2-1 | TRBV14 | CASSPPRSGFSYNEQFF
TRBJ1-4 | TRBV11-1 | CASSLRGQGSRKSNEKLFF
TRBJ2-1 | TRBV20-1 | CSAGRNYNEQFF
TRBJ2-2 | TRBV7-9 | CARESTGELFF
TRBJ1-1 | TRBV4-2 | CASSQVNTEAFF
TRBJ1-2 | TRBV5-1 | CASSVQGANYGYTF
TRBJ1-2 | TRBV10-1 | CASSESALHRNRGREYGYTF
TRBJ2-1 | TRBV29-1 | CSVLGSYNEQFF
TRBJ2-7 | TRBV7-2 | CASSPGGGQSYEQYF
TRBJ2-2 | TRBV3-1 | CASSQMGVVAGELFF
TRBJ1-4 | TRBV4-3 | CASSQGMGKNEKLFF
TRBJ2-2 | TRBV7-9 | CASSSYRGHDTGELFF
TRBJ2-5 | TRBV5-1 | CASSLWGAEETQYF
TRBJ1-6 | TRBV5-8 | CASTIGTRLNNSPLHF
TRBJ1-4 | TRBV3-1 | CASSQDRRTPIF